Each of the 21 T cell receptor beta chains below was sequenced from the same sample in a study of vaccination effects on CD4 cells after COVID-19. CD4+ T cell isolation took place after about nine days of culture. Their antigens are not known. The table came from immunoSEQ multiplex PCR; TCRdb's copy has only in-frame clones and leaves some out. This table holds tens of thousands of clones, roughly 73% found once. This material consisted of CD4+ T cells from PBMCs cultured without peptide, taken before COVID-19 vaccination. Receptor source: a human donor who received a COVID-19 vaccine.

The V call is TRBV7-9, the J call TRBJ2-4, with D possibly matching TRBD2 (5 bases). CDR3 length equals 15 residues. Trimming removed 2 bases from V and 8 bases from J, with 16 bases in between. Germline V lookup: CDR1 SEHNR, CDR2 FQNEAQ (reference sequence). CDR3 region: CASSLYNWNGDIQYF. The CDR3 DNA reads as TGTGCCAGCAGCTTATATAATTGGAACGGGGACATTCAGTACTTC.

The rearrangement uses TRBV6-2 or TRBV6-3 and TRBJ1-6; tentatively, D is TRBD1 (5 bases). The CDR3 length is 12 residues. The germline gives CDR1 MNHEY, CDR2 SVGEGT. V lost 6 bases and J lost 8, with 8 bases in between. The CDR3 DNA reads as TGTGCCAGCAGCTCAGGGTATTCACCCCTCCACTTT. Translated, it gives CASSSGYSPLHF.

V is TRBV12-5 and J is TRBJ1-3; no clear D. This CDR3 comprises 13 residues. With 7 bases removed from V and 0 bases from J, the gap between germline ends came to 7 bases. The germline V gene encodes CDR1 LGHNT and CDR2 FRNRAP. CDR3 nucleotide sequence: TGTGCTAGTGTAGAGTTCTCTGGAAACACCATATATTTT. This encodes CASVEFSGNTIYF.

V gene TRBV28 combines with J gene TRBJ1-5, with 8 bases identical to TRBD1. V lost 6 bases and J lost 8; bases outside the gene matches: 12. Germline V gives CDR1 MDHEN, CDR2 SYDVKM. The CDR3 is made up of 15 amino acids. The CDR3 region has the DNA TGTGCCAGCAGCGCTCTCACAGGGGGTGGGAAGCCCCAGCATTTT. It translates to CASSALTGGGKPQHF. The variable domain in full, completed from reference TRBV28 and TRBJ1-5, reads DVKVTQSSRYLVKRTGEKVFLECVQDMDHENMFWYRQDPGLGLRLIYFSYDVKMKEKGDIPEGYSVSREKKERFSLILESASTNQTSMYLCASSALTGGGKPQHFGDGTRLSIL.

V usage is TRBV7-9 and J usage is TRBJ1-4; maybe TRBD1 (5 bases). CDR3 size: 15 residues. The germline gives CDR1 SEHNR, CDR2 FQNEAQ (reference sequence). Trimming stripped 4 bases from V and 3 bases from J, with 12 bases between. CDR3: CASSSRGTANEKLFF. For the CDR3, the DNA is TGTGCCAGCAGCTCGCGGGGGACTGCTAATGAAAAACTGTTTTTT.

The CDR3 DNA reads TGTGCCAGCAGCCTACTGGGGGCCGCGGGGGGCTACACCTTC. Translating it yields CASSLLGAAGGYTF. The gene calls are TRBV3-1 (or the pseudogene TRBV3-2) and TRBJ1-2; a possible D gene is TRBD1 (6 bases). Germline V lookup: CDR1 LGHDT, CDR2 YNNKEL (reference sequence). V lost 4 bases to trimming and J lost 8 bases, with 17 bases between them. CDR3 length: 14 amino acids.

This chain uses TRBV27 with TRBJ2-2; 9 bases agree with TRBD2. V shed 3 bases, J shed 8 bases, and the junction held 4 bases outside the gene matches. The germline V gene encodes CDR1 MNHEY and CDR2 SMNVEV (reference sequence). This CDR3 has 14 amino acids. Here the CDR3 reads CASSFLAGLGELFF. Written as DNA, the CDR3 is TGTGCCAGCAGTTTCCTAGCGGGATTGGGGGAGCTGTTTTTT.

The chain links TRBV6-4 to TRBJ2-3, with 10 bases identical to TRBD2. V shed 9 bases and J 5 bases; nucleotides not matched to a gene: 5. The CDR3 consists of 13 residues. Germline V gene data show CDR1 as MRHNA and CDR2 as SNTAGT. This chain's CDR3 is CARLAGPRDTQYF. In DNA form, the CDR3 reads TGTGCCAGACTAGCGGGGCCGAGAGATACGCAGTATTTT.

The CDR3 sequence: CASSFAGVETQYF. The CDR3 DNA is TGTGCCAGCAGCTTCGCGGGAGTAGAGACCCAGTACTTC. The V and J genes are TRBV5-6 and TRBJ2-5, with TRBD2 identical over 7 bases. CDR3 length: 13 amino acids. The germline gives CDR1 SGHDT, CDR2 YYEEEE. Unmatched junction bases numbered 2, after V lost 2 bases and J lost 4 bases. Full variable domain (outside the CDR3, taken from reference TRBV5-6 and TRBJ2-5): DAGVTQSPTHLIKTRGQQVTLRCSPKSGHDTVSWYQQALGQGPQFIFQYYEEEERQRGNFPDRFSGHQFPNYSSELNVNALLLGDSALYLCASSFAGVETQYFGPGTRLLVL.

This chain's CDR3 is CAIRDSGTGEAFF. As DNA, the CDR3 is TGTGCCATCAGGGACTCCGGGACAGGGGAAGCTTTCTTT. The chain has TRBV10-3 and TRBJ1-1; 9 bases are a match to TRBD1. V trimming: 6 bases; J trimming: 8 bases; junction bases outside the gene matches: 7. The germline V gene encodes CDR1 ENHRY and CDR2 SYGVKD. There are 13 residues in the CDR3.

This chain joins TRBV5-4 and TRBJ2-7, with D maybe TRBD1 (5 bases). The V gene's germline CDR1 is SGHNT and CDR2 YYREEE (reference sequence). V shed 0 bases and J shed 0 bases, with 10 bases lying between them. This CDR3 has 15 residues. CDR3 loop: CASSLGRGSSYEQYF. The CDR3 bases are TGTGCCAGCAGCTTGGGAAGGGGTAGCTCCTACGAGCAGTACTTC. The entire variable domain, with the rest obtained from reference TRBV5-4 and TRBJ2-7, is as follows: ETGVTQSPTHLIKTRGQQVTLRCSSQSGHNTVSWYQQALGQGPQFIFQYYREEENGRGNFPPRFSGLQFPNYSSELNVNALELDDSALYLCASSLGRGSSYEQYFGPGTRLTVT.

The chain recombines TRBV5-4 with TRBJ1-1; 8 bases agree with TRBD1. Trimming removed 1 base from V and 5 bases from J; junction bases left unmatched: 4. CDR3 length: 14 amino acids. Germline assignment: CDR1 SGHNT and CDR2 YYREEE (reference sequence). CDR3 sequence: CASSLQGAGTEAFF. CDR3 bases: TGTGCCAGCAGCTTGCAGGGGGCCGGTACTGAAGCTTTCTTT.

This chain uses TRBV11-2 with TRBJ2-1, with TRBD2 matching 8 bases. CDR3 size: 14 residues. CDR1 and CDR2 from the germline V gene are SGHAT and FQNNGV. The V segment lost 5 bases and the J segment 0 bases; nucleotides outside the gene matches: 0. CDR3 amino acids: CASSRGGSYNEQFF. DNA for the CDR3: TGTGCCAGCAGCCGGGGGGGCTCCTACAATGAGCAGTTCTTC. The whole variable domain, filled in from reference TRBV11-2 and TRBJ2-1, reads EAGVAQSPRYKIIEKRQSVAFWCNPISGHATLYWYQQILGQGPKLLIQFQNNGVVDDSQLPKDRFSAERLKGVDSTLKIQPAKLEDSAVYLCASSRGGSYNEQFFGPGTRLTVL.

The chain recombines TRBV27 with TRBJ2-1; 9 nucleotides align to TRBD2. J was trimmed by 5 bases and V by 3 bases; bases with no gene match: 5. This CDR3 contains 15 residues. Germline V gene data show CDR1 as MNHEY and CDR2 as SMNVEV (reference sequence). In nucleotides, the CDR3 is TGTGCCAGCAGTTTCCGCGGGGGGGGGAACAATGAGCAGTTCTTC. It translates to CASSFRGGGNNEQFF.

V is TRBV10-2 and J is TRBJ1-1, with TRBD1 matching over 10 bases. Germline CDR1 is WSHSY and CDR2 is SAAADI. The CDR3 has 14 amino acids. The junction had 5 bases not matched to a gene; V was cut back by 6 bases and J by 4 bases. CDR3 DNA sequence: TGCGCCAGCAGAGCCGGGACAGGGGTCACTGAAGCTTTCTTT. This codes for CASRAGTGVTEAFF.

The DNA for the CDR3 is TGTGCCAGCAGCTTCGCCGGGACAGTCGGAAACATTCAGTACTTC. It specifies CASSFAGTVGNIQYF. The V and J genes are TRBV5-4 and TRBJ2-4, with 7 positions matching TRBD1. V was pared by 2 bases and J by 6 bases, with 8 bases of the junction left unmatched. The CDR3 extends over 15 amino acids. The V gene's germline CDR1 is SGHNT and CDR2 YYREEE (reference sequence). Supplemented by reference TRBV5-4 and TRBJ2-4, the full variable domain reads ETGVTQSPTHLIKTRGQQVTLRCSSQSGHNTVSWYQQALGQGPQFIFQYYREEENGRGNFPPRFSGLQFPNYSSELNVNALELDDSALYLCASSFAGTVGNIQYFGAGTRLSVL.

CDR3 nucleotide sequence: TGTGCCACTACCGAAGGGGACTATGGCTACACCTTC. Its protein is CATTEGDYGYTF. The gene calls are TRBV25-1 and TRBJ1-2; D possibly corresponds to TRBD1 (5 bases). V was trimmed by 10 bases and J by 3 bases, leaving 12 bases between them. Germline V gives CDR1 MGHDK, CDR2 SYGVNS. The CDR3 sequence is 12 residues long.

The DNA for the CDR3 is TGTGCCAGCAGCGTACAACAGGGACCAACAGATACGCAGTATTTT. Translating gives CASSVQQGPTDTQYF. The chain employs TRBV9 and TRBJ2-3; D possibly corresponds to TRBD1 (6 bases). CDR3 length: 15 amino acids. Trimming cost V 1 base and J 3 bases, with 12 bases left between them. Germline-derived CDR1 and CDR2 are SGDLS and YYNGEE.

This clone was counted a few times. The V and J genes are TRBV30 and TRBJ1-6, with a tentative D call TRBD1 (6 bases). CDR3 size: 13 residues. V was pared by 0 bases and J by 6 bases, with 6 bases between. CDR1 is GTSNPN and CDR2 is SVGIG in the germline V gene (reference sequence). CDR3 amino acids: CAWSVQGNSPLHF. In DNA, the CDR3 is TGTGCCTGGAGTGTACAGGGTAATTCACCCCTCCACTTT.

The chain has TRBV6-1 and TRBJ2-3; a possible D gene is TRBD2 (5 bases). Trimming pared 2 bases from V and 1 base from J, leaving 10 bases between. This CDR3 spans 15 amino acids. Looked up from germline, CDR1 is MNHNS and CDR2 is SASEGT. CDR3 sequence reads: CASSEWRAGTDTQYF. CDR3 DNA: TGTGCCAGCAGTGAATGGCGGGCCGGCACAGATACGCAGTATTTT.

This chain connects TRBV29-1 to TRBJ2-3; the match to TRBD1 covers 8 bases. Germline trimming cut 4 bases from V and 0 bases from J; bases unmatched to any gene: 3. This CDR3 has 14 residues. Germline CDR1 SQVTM, CDR2 ANQGSEA. The CDR3: CSVGDRPSTDTQYF. The CDR3 DNA reads TGCAGCGTTGGGGACAGGCCTAGCACAGATACGCAGTATTTT.